Each of the 22 T cell receptor beta chains below was sequenced from the same sample in a study of T cell responses to AZD1222 COVID-19 vaccine. Clones were sequenced by immunoSEQ multiplex PCR, and TCRdb holds only the in-frame ones, with some missing. The sample includes 65,000 to 80,000 clones, roughly nine tenths of them seen just once. This sample comprised peripheral blood, obtained on day 0 of AZD1222 vaccination. The receptors were sampled from an adult in good health.

This clone was found once. V usage is TRBV30 and J usage is TRBJ2-1; D perhaps matches TRBD1 (6 bases). CDR1 and CDR2 from the germline V gene are GTSNPN and SVGIG (reference sequence). V gave up 0 bases and J gave up 9 bases, with 15 bases separating them. The CDR3 runs 14 residues. CDR3 in amino acids: CAWSVRSQGREQFF. The CDR3 DNA follows: TGTGCCTGGAGTGTACGGAGTCAGGGGCGTGAGCAGTTCTTC.

The chain links TRBV7-6 to TRBJ1-1; a possible D gene is TRBD1 (5 bases). In germline, CDR1 is SGHVS, CDR2 FNYEAQ. Trimming pared 4 bases from V and 9 bases from J, leaving 18 bases between. The CDR3 is made up of 14 amino acids. CDR3 sequence (DNA): TGTGCCAGCAGCTCCGAAGTGGGGACTTCAAAAGCTTTCTTT. Amino acids: CASSSEVGTSKAFF.

V gene TRBV5-1 combines with J gene TRBJ1-2; D possibly corresponds to TRBD1 (5 bases). Germline assignment: CDR1 SGHRS and CDR2 YFSETQ. There are 15 residues in the CDR3. Trimming took 1 base from V and 4 from J, leaving 14 bases between them. This CDR3 is CASSLSSGVRYGYTF. CDR3 DNA: TGCGCCAGCAGCTTGTCTTCGGGGGTCCGCTATGGCTACACCTTC. The full variable domain, its missing parts supplied by reference TRBV5-1 and TRBJ1-2, is KAGVTQTPRYLIKTRGQQVTLSCSPISGHRSVSWYQQTPGQGLQFLFEYFSETQRNKGNFPGRFSGRQFSNSRSEMNVSTLELGDSALYLCASSLSSGVRYGYTFGSGTRLTVV.

The chain couples TRBV9 to TRBJ1-3; 9 positions match TRBD1. With V trimmed by 4 bases and J by 1 base, 6 bases remained unmatched. CDR1 and CDR2 (germline): SGDLS, YYNGEE. This CDR3 contains 16 residues. The CDR3 sequence is CASSPQQGASGNTIYF. CDR3 DNA sequence: TGTGCCAGCAGCCCCCAACAGGGGGCGTCTGGAAACACCATATATTTT.

The CDR3 nucleotides read TGCAGCGTTGCACGAGGGGTTGGCTACACCTTC. Translated, it gives CSVARGVGYTF. V gene TRBV29-1 combines with J gene TRBJ1-2; possible D gene TRBD1, 5 bases. V lost 4 bases and J 7 bases, leaving 10 bases between the germline ends. Per germline, CDR1 SQVTM and CDR2 ANQGSEA. The CDR3 has 11 amino acids. The entire variable domain, with the rest obtained from reference TRBV29-1 and TRBJ1-2, is as follows: SAVISQKPSRDICQRGTSLTIQCQVDSQVTMMFWYRQQPGQSLTLIATANQGSEATYESGFVIDKFPISRPNLTFSTLTVSNMSPEDSSIYLCSVARGVGYTFGSGTRLTVV.

Notes on this clone: Different DNA sequences within this sample yield the same CDR3. V usage is TRBV19 and J usage is TRBJ1-4, with 9 bases fitting TRBD1. Germline assignment: CDR1 LNHDA and CDR2 SQIVND (reference sequence). The CDR3 sequence is 12 residues long. Trimming cost V 9 bases and J 8 bases; bases outside gene matches: 4. In nucleotides, the CDR3 is TGTGCCAGCAGACAGGGGGGGGAAAAACTGTTTTTT. As protein: CASRQGGEKLFF.

The genes are TRBV2 and TRBJ1-1, with D possibly matching TRBD1 (6 bases). The CDR3 runs 15 residues. Trimming took 1 base from V and 5 from J, leaving 14 bases between them. Germline V gene lookup returns CDR1 SNHLY and CDR2 FYNNEI. CDR3 sequence reads: CASSEVPGAATEAFF. In DNA form, the CDR3 reads TGTGCCAGCAGTGAAGTCCCGGGGGCGGCGACTGAAGCTTTCTTT.

The rearrangement joins TRBV7-9 to TRBJ1-6; no clear D gene. V was cut by 2 bases and J by 11 bases, with 7 bases left in between. The germline V gene has CDR1 SEHNR and CDR2 FQNEAQ (reference sequence). This CDR3 has 12 amino acids. CDR3 amino acids: CASSLPETPLHF. For the CDR3, the DNA is TGTGCCAGCAGCTTACCCGAGACACCCCTCCACTTT.

The V call is TRBV6-5, the J call TRBJ2-7; the D is unclear. CDR1 and CDR2 (germline): MNHEY, SVGAGI. V was cut by 7 bases and J by 3 bases, with 7 bases left in between. This CDR3 has 11 residues. The CDR3 DNA is TGTGCCAGCACAACCATCTACGAGCAGTACTTC. It encodes CASTTIYEQYF.

This sequence joins TRBV5-1 and TRBJ2-5, with 11 bases fitting TRBD2. The ends lost 4 bases at V and 5 bases at J; junction bases unmatched: 4. The germline CDR1 and CDR2 sequences are SGHRS and YFSETQ. The CDR3 is 14 amino acids. Here the CDR3 DNA reads TGCGCCAGCAGCCCTCCTAGCGGGAGGGAGACCCAGTACTTC. Protein product: CASSPPSGRETQYF. The whole variable domain, remainder taken from reference TRBV5-1 and TRBJ2-5, is KAGVTQTPRYLIKTRGQQVTLSCSPISGHRSVSWYQQTPGQGLQFLFEYFSETQRNKGNFPGRFSGRQFSNSRSEMNVSTLELGDSALYLCASSPPSGRETQYFGPGTRLLVL.

The CDR3 protein is CASSAPGAGGRDTQYF. The DNA for the CDR3 is TGTGCCAGTAGTGCCCCCGGAGCGGGAGGGAGAGATACGCAGTATTTT. The chain combines TRBV19 with TRBJ2-3; 10 bases match TRBD2. Losses at the gene ends were 5 bases for V and 5 bases for J; bases not matched to a gene: 10. The germline V gene has CDR1 LNHDA and CDR2 SQIVND (reference sequence). The CDR3 has 16 residues.

Here the CDR3 DNA reads TGTGCCAGTAAGGGGGAGACTAATCCTTATTGGCGAACTTTCTTT. As protein: CASKGETNPYWRTFF. V and J are TRBV19 and TRBJ1-1; D is perhaps TRBD1 (6 bases). Trimming removed 7 bases from V and 12 bases from J, with 27 bases in between. CDR3 length: 15 amino acids. CDR1 and CDR2 from the germline V gene are LNHDA and SQIVND (reference sequence).

The chain joins TRBV3-1 (or the pseudogene TRBV3-2) to TRBJ1-6, with unresolved D. V was shortened by 1 base and J by 13 bases, with 14 bases between the two germline ends. The CDR3 loop spans 14 amino acids. Germline CDR1 is LGHDT and CDR2 is YNNKEL (reference sequence). The CDR3 bases are TGTGCCAGCAGCCAAGGGGCCCGTCTGTCTCCCCTCCACTTT. Translation gives CASSQGARLSPLHF.

The gene calls are TRBV27 and TRBJ2-2; TRBD2 matches 9 bases. There are 17 residues in the CDR3. CDR1 and CDR2 from the germline V gene are MNHEY and SMNVEV (reference sequence). V gave up 5 bases and J gave up 3 bases; unmatched junction bases: 10. The CDR3 region has the DNA TGTGCCAGCAGTCCCCTTGGCGGGAGGGCCGACACCGGGGAGCTGTTTTTT. As protein: CASSPLGGRADTGELFF.

V and J are TRBV6-5 and TRBJ1-4; D remains unclear. This CDR3 spans 13 amino acids. Trimming left V 10 bases short and J 4 bases short, with 13 bases between. CDR1 and CDR2 (germline): MNHEY, SVGAGI. For the CDR3, the DNA is TGTGCCACCGGGGAGGGCTTTAATGAAAAACTGTTTTTT. It codes for CATGEGFNEKLFF.

V usage is TRBV9 and J usage is TRBJ1-6; TRBD1 is a possible D gene (6 bases). The CDR3 has 14 amino acids. V lost 4 bases and J lost 7, with 12 bases in between. Germline values: CDR1 SGDLS, CDR2 YYNGEE. CDR3 sequence reads: CASSPDRYNSPLHF. CDR3 nucleotides: TGTGCCAGCAGCCCCGACAGGTACAATTCACCCCTCCACTTT. The whole variable domain, remainder taken from reference TRBV9 and TRBJ1-6, is DSGVTQTPKHLITATGQRVTLRCSPRSGDLSVYWYQQSLDQGLQFLIQYYNGEERAKGNILERFSAQQFPDLHSELNLSSLELGDSALYFCASSPDRYNSPLHFGNGTRLTVT.

CDR3 loop: CASSLEVAGLYEQYF. The CDR3 DNA reads as TGTGCCAGCAGCTTAGAGGTAGCGGGCCTCTACGAGCAGTACTTC. The chain combines TRBV7-2 with TRBJ2-7; 7 bases are shared with TRBD2. The ends lost 1 base at V and 3 bases at J; junction bases unmatched: 6. The CDR3 consists of 15 residues. CDR1 and CDR2 from the germline V gene are SGHTA and FQGNSA.

This clone is labeled as medium-sized. This chain uses TRBV5-5 with TRBJ2-7; 8 nucleotides agree with TRBD1. CDR3 length: 15 amino acids. Per germline, CDR1 SGHKS and CDR2 YYEKEE (reference sequence). With 1 base clipped from V and 5 bases from J, the junction kept 8 bases outside the gene matches. CDR3 sequence reads: CASSLRPGGVDEQYF. CDR3 DNA: TGTGCCAGCAGCTTGAGACCAGGGGGCGTCGACGAGCAGTACTTC.

The V and J genes are TRBV7-2 and TRBJ1-1; D gene ambiguous. Germline V gene lookup returns CDR1 SGHTA and CDR2 FQGNSA. This CDR3 comprises 13 residues. V was cut by 1 base and J by 3 bases, with 6 bases left in between. The CDR3 DNA reads TGTGCCAGCAGCTTAGGGAGTTACACTGAAGCTTTCTTT. Its translation: CASSLGSYTEAFF.

This chain connects TRBV7-2 to TRBJ1-2, with 8 bases identical to TRBD1. V gave up 8 bases and J gave up 3 bases; unmatched junction bases: 11. The germline V gene encodes CDR1 SGHTA and CDR2 FQGNSA. This CDR3 contains 15 residues. CDR3 loop: CASLPAPGGDYGYTF. CDR3 nucleotide sequence: TGTGCCAGCCTTCCGGCGCCAGGGGGCGACTATGGCTACACCTTC.

The chain employs TRBV7-6 and TRBJ1-1; no clear D. Germline CDR1 reads SGHVS; CDR2 reads FNYEAQ. The CDR3 length is 13 residues. Trimming removed 6 bases from V and 2 bases from J, with 10 bases in between. The DNA for the CDR3 is TGTGCCAGCAGTTCTACAGAAAACACTGAAGCTTTCTTT. Translated: CASSSTENTEAFF.

The chain recombines TRBV11-3 with TRBJ1-4, with D perhaps matching TRBD1 (5 bases). Trimming stripped 5 bases from V and 7 bases from J, with 26 bases between. CDR3 length: 18 residues. Germline V lookup: CDR1 SGHNT, CDR2 YENEEA. CDR3 residues: CASSPGHPAPKWSEKLFF. In DNA, the CDR3 is TGTGCCAGCAGCCCGGGGCATCCTGCCCCAAAGTGGAGTGAAAAACTGTTTTTT.